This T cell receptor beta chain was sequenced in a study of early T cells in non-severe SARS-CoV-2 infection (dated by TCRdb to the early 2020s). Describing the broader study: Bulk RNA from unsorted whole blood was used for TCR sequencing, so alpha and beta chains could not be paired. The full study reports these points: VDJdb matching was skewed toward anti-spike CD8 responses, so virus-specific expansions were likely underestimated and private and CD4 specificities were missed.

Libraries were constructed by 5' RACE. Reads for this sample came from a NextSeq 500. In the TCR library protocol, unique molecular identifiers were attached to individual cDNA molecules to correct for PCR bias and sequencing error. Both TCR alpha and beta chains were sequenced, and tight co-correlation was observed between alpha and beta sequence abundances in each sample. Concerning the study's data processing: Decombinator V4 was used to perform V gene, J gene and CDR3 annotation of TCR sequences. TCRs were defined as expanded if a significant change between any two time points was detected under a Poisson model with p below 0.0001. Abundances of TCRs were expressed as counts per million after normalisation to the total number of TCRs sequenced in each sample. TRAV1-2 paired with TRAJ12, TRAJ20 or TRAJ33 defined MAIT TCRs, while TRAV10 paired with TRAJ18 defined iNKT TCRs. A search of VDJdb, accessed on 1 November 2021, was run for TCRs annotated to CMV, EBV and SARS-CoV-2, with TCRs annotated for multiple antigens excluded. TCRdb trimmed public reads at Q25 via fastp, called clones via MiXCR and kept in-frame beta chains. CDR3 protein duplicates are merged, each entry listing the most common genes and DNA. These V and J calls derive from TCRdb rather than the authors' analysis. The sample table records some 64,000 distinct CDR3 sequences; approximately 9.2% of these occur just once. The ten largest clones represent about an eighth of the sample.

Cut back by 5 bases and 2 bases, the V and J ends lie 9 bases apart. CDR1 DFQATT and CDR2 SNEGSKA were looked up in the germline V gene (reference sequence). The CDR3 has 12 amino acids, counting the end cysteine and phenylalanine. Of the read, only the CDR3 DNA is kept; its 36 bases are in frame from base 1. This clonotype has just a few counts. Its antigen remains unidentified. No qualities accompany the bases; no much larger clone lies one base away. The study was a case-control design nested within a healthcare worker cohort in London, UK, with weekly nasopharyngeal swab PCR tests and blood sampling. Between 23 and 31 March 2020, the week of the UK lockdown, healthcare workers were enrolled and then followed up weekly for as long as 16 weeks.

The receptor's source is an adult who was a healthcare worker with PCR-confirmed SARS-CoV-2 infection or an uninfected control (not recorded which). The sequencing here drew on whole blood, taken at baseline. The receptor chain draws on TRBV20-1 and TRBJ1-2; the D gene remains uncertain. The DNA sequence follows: TGCAGTGCTCCCCAGAAGAACTATGGCTACACCTTC. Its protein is CSAPQKNYGYTF.